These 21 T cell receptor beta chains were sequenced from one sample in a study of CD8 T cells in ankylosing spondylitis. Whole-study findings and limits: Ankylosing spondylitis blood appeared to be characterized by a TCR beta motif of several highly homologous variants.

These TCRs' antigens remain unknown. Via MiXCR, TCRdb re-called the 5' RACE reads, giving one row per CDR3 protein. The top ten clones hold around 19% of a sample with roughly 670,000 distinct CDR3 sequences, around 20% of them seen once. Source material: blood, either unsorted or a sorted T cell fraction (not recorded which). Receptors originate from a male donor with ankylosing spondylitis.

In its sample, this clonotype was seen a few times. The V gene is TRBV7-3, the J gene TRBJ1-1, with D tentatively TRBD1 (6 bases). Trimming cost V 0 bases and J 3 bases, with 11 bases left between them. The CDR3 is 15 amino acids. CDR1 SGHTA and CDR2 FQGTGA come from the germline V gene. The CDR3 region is CASSLTQGPDTEAFF. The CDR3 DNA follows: TGTGCCAGCAGCTTAACGCAGGGGCCGGACACTGAAGCTTTCTTT.

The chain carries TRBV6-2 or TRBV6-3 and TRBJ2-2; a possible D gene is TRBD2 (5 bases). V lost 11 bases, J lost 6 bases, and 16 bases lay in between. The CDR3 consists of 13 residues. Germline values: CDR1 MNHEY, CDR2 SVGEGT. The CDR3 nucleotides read TGTGCCGGAGGTCCTAGGCACGCCGGGGAGCTGTTTTTT. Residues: CAGGPRHAGELFF.

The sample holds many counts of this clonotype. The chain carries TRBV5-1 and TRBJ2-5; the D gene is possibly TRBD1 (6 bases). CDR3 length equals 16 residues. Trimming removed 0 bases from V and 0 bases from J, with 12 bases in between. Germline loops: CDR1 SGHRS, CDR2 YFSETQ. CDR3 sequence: CASSLEGWTDQETQYF. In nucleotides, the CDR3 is TGCGCCAGCAGCTTGGAAGGATGGACAGACCAAGAGACCCAGTACTTC.

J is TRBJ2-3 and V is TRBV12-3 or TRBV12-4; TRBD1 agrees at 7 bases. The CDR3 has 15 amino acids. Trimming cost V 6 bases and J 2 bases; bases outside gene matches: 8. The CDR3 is CASSSRQGPTDTQYF. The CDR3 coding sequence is TGTGCCAGCAGCAGCCGACAGGGCCCCACAGATACGCAGTATTTT.

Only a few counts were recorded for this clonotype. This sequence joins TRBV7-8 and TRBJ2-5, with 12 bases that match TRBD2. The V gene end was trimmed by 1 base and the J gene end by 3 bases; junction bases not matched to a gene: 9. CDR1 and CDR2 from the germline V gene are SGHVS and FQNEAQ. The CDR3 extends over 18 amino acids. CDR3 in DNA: TGTGCCAGCAGCTTAGTGATAAAAGGACTAGCGGGAAAAGAGACCCAGTACTTC. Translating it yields CASSLVIKGLAGKETQYF.

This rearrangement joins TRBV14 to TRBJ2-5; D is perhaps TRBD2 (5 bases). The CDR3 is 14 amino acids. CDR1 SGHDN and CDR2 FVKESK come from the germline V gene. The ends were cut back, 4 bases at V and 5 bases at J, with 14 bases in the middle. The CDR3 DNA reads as TGTGCCAGCAGCCGGAACCCGGGATGGGAGACCCAGTACTTC. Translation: CASSRNPGWETQYF.

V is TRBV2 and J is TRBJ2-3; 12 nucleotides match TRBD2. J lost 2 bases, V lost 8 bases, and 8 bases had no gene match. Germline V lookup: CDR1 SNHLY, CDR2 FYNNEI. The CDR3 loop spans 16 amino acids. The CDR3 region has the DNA TGTGCCAGCCGACGCCGACTAGCGGGAGCCACAGATACGCAGTATTTT. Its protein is CASRRRLAGATDTQYF. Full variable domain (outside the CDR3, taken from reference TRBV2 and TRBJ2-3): EPEVTQTPSHQVTQMGQEVILRCVPISNHLYFYWYRQILGQKVEFLVSFYNNEISEKSEIFDDQFSVERPDGSNFTLKIRSTKLEDSAMYFCASRRRLAGATDTQYFGPGTRLTVL.

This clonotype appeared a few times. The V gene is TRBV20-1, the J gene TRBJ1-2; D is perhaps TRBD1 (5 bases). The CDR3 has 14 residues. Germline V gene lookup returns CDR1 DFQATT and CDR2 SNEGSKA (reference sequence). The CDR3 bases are TGCAGGGCGACAGCGACACCAGCCTTCGATGGCTACACCTTC. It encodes CRATATPAFDGYTF.

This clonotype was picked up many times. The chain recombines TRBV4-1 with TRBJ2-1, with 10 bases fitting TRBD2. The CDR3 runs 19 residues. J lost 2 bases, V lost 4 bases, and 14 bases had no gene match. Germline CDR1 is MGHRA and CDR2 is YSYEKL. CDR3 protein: CASSPPGYKLAGAYNEQFF. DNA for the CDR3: TGCGCCAGCAGCCCTCCGGGTTATAAGCTAGCGGGAGCCTACAATGAGCAGTTCTTC.

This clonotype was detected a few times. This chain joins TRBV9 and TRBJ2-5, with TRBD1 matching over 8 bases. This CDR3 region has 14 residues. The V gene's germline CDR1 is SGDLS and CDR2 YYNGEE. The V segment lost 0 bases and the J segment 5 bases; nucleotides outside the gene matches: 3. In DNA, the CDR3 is TGTGCCAGCAGCGTAGGACAGGGGCACGAGACCCAGTACTTC. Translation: CASSVGQGHETQYF.

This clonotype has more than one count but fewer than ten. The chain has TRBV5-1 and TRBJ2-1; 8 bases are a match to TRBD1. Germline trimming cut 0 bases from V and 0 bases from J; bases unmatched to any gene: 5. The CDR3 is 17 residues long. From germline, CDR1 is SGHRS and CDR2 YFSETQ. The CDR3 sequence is CASSLGTGPSSYNEQFF. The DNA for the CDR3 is TGCGCCAGCAGCTTGGGGACAGGGCCCAGCTCCTACAATGAGCAGTTCTTC.

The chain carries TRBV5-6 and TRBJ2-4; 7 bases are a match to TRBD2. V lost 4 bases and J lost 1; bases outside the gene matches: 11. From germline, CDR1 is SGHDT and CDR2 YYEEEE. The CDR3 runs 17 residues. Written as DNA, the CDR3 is TGTGCCAGCAGCCTATCCTGGCGGGAGCTGGCCAAAAACATTCAGTACTTC. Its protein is CASSLSWRELAKNIQYF.

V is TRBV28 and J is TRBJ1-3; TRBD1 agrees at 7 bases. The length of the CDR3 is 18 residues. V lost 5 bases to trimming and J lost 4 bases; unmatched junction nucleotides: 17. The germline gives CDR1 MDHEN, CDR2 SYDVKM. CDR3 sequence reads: CASSPSRRQGRRGNTIYF. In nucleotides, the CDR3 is TGTGCCAGCAGTCCCTCCCGTCGACAGGGTAGAAGGGGAAACACCATATATTTT.

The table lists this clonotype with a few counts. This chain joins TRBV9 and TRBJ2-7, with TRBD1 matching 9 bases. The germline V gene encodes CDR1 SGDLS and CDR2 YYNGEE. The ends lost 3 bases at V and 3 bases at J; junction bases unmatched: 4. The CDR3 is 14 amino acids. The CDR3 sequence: CASSGSTGGYEQYF. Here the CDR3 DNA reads TGTGCCAGCAGCGGTTCGACAGGGGGCTACGAGCAGTACTTC.

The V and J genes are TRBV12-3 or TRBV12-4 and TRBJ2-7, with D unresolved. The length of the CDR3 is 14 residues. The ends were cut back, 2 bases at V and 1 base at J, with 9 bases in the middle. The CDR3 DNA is TGTGCCAGCAGTTTATTGAGAGGATCCTACGAGCAGTACTTC. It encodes CASSLLRGSYEQYF.

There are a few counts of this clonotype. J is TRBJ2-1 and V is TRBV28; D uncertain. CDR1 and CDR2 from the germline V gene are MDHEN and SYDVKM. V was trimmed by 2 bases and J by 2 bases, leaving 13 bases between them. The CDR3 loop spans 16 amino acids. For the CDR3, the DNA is TGTGCCAGCAGTTTAGGGCTAGAGACGGCCTACAATGAGCAGTTCTTC. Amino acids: CASSLGLETAYNEQFF.

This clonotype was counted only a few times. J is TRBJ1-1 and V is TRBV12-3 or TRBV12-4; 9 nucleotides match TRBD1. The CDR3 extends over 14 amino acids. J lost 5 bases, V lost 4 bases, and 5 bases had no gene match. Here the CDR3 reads CASSSGQGSTEAFF. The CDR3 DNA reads TGTGCCAGCAGTTCAGGACAGGGGAGTACTGAAGCTTTCTTT.

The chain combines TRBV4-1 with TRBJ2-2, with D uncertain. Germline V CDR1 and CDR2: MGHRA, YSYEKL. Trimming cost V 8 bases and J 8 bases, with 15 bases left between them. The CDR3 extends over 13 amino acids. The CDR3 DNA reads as TGCGCCAGCTCTTGGGCCAGTGGTGGGGAGCTGTTTTTT. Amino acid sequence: CASSWASGGELFF.

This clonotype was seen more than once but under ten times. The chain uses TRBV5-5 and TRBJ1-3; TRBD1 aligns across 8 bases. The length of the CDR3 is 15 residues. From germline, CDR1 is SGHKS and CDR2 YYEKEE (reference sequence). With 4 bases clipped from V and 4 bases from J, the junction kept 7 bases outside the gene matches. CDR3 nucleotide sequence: TGTGCCAGCAGCGCGCAGGGGGCGGGAGGAAACACCATATATTTT. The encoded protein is CASSAQGAGGNTIYF.

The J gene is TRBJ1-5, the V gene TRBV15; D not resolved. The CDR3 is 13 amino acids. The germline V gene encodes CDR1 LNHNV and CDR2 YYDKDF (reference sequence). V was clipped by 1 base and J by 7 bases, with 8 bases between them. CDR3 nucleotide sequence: TGTGCCACCAGCAGAGCTCGTAGACAGCCCCAGCATTTT. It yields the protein CATSRARRQPQHF. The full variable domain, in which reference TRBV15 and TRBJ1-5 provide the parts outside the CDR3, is DAMVIQNPRYQVTQFGKPVTLSCSQTLNHNVMYWYQQKSSQAPKLLFHYYDKDFNNEADTPDNFQSRRPNTSFCFLDIRSPGLGDTAMYLCATSRARRQPQHFGDGTRLSIL.

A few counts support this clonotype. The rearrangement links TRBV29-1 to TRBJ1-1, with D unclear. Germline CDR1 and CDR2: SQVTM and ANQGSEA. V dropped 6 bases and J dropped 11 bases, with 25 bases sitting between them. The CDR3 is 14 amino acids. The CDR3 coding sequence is TGCAGCGTGAGCTGGAGAACGCAGTCGTCGGAGGCTTTCTTT. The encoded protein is CSVSWRTQSSEAFF.